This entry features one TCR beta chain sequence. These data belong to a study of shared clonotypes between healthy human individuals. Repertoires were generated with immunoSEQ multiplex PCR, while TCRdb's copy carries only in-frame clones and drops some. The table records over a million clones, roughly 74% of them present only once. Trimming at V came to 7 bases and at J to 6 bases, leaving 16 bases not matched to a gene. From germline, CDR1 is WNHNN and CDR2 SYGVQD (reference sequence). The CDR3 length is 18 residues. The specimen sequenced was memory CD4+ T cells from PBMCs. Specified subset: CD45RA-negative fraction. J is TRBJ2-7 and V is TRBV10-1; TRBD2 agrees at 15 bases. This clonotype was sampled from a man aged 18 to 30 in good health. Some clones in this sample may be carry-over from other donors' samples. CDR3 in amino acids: CASTIAGLAGGLECEQYF. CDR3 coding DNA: TGCGCCAGCACCATAGCGGGACTAGCGGGAGGATTAGAGTGCGAGCAGTACTTC.